The rows below give T cell receptor beta chains drawn from one sample of a study of molecular identifiers for immune sequencing clone quantification. TCRdb used MiXCR to reprocess the PCR reads, holding one entry per CDR3 protein. The data hold approximately 550,000 distinct CDR3 sequences, with roughly 24% observed a single time. Sequencing was performed on naive CD8+ T cells from blood, with Jurkat cell RNA spiked in. The source is a human donor in good health. Some libraries in this study had Jurkat cell RNA spiked in. The CDR3 runs from the conserved cysteine through the conserved F or W. A D gene is named only where the DNA matches it firmly. Size tells how often a clone was seen (once, few, many) or the class of an expanded clone, and some rows leave it out.

V gene: TRBV12-3/TRBV12-4; clone size: .; J gene: TRBJ2-1; D gene: .; CDR3 DNA: TGTGCCAGCAGTTCTACCCACTGGGTGGGTAGTACCCCTACCAATGAGCAGTTCTTC; CDR3 protein: CASSSTHWVGSTPTNEQFF
V gene: TRBV18; clone size: .; J gene: TRBJ2-3; D gene: .; CDR3 DNA: TGTGCCAGCTCACCACGTAGCGGTCCCATTGGAGATACGCAGTATTTT; CDR3 protein: CASSPRSGPIGDTQYF
V gene: TRBV28; clone size: few; J gene: TRBJ2-3; D gene: TRBD2; CDR3 DNA: TGTGCCAGCAGTCACACAGGGACTAGCGGGCCGACAGATACGCAGTATTTT; CDR3 protein: CASSHTGTSGPTDTQYF
V gene: TRBV12-3/TRBV12-4; clone size: .; J gene: TRBJ2-1; D gene: TRBD2; CDR3 DNA: TGTGCCAGCAGTTACGGGGGACTAGCTTCCCACAATGAGCAGTTCTTC; CDR3 protein: CASSYGGLASHNEQFF
V gene: TRBV21-1; clone size: .; J gene: TRBJ1-5; D gene: .; CDR3 DNA: .; CDR3 protein: CASMGRSAISPSIF
V gene: TRBV4-3; clone size: .; J gene: TRBJ2-1; D gene: TRBD2; CDR3 DNA: TGCGCCAGCAGCCAAGATAGGGCTAGCGGGAGCGATGAGCAGTTCTTC; CDR3 protein: CASSQDRASGSDEQFF
V gene: TRBV5-1; clone size: many; J gene: TRBJ2-3; D gene: TRBD2; CDR3 DNA: TGCGCCAGCAGCCCAGCCGCCGGGACTAGCGGCACAGATACGCAGTATTTT; CDR3 protein: CASSPAAGTSGTDTQYF
V gene: TRBV12-3/TRBV12-4; clone size: .; J gene: TRBJ2-5; D gene: .; CDR3 DNA: TGTGCCAGGAGTACACCGGGACAAGAGACCCAGGACTTC; CDR3 protein: CARSTPGQETQDF
V gene: TRBV10-1; clone size: .; J gene: TRBJ2-1; D gene: .; CDR3 DNA: TGCGCCAGCAGTGAAGTCAGGACCTCCTACAGTGAGCAGTTCTTC; CDR3 protein: CASSEVRTSYSEQFF
V gene: TRBV10-3; clone size: few; J gene: TRBJ1-1; D gene: .; CDR3 DNA: TGTGCCATCAGTGACGGTCCTGAAGCTTTCTTT; CDR3 protein: CAISDGPEAFF
V gene: TRBV12-3/TRBV12-4; clone size: many; J gene: TRBJ2-2; D gene: .; CDR3 DNA: TGTGCCAGCAGTTCAGGATTAAGACACACCGGGGAGCTGTTTTTT; CDR3 protein: CASSSGLRHTGELFF
V gene: TRBV6-5; clone size: .; J gene: TRBJ2-7; D gene: TRBD2; CDR3 DNA: TGTGCCAGCAGACAACTAGCGGGAGGGCCGTTCTCTTACGAGCAGTACTTC; CDR3 protein: CASRQLAGGPFSYEQYF
V gene: TRBV14; clone size: .; J gene: TRBJ1-2; D gene: .; CDR3 DNA: TGTGCCAGCAGCCAACAGGGCTACTTCTATGGCTACACCTTC; CDR3 protein: CASSQQGYFYGYTF
V gene: TRBV4-1; clone size: few; J gene: TRBJ2-2; D gene: TRBD2; CDR3 DNA: TGCGCCAGCAGCCAAGATCGGCTAGCGGGAGTATCCGGGGAGCTGTTTTTT; CDR3 protein: CASSQDRLAGVSGELFF
V gene: TRBV20-1; clone size: once; J gene: TRBJ2-7; D gene: .; CDR3 DNA: TGCAATGCTAGAAATACTCCAAGCTCCTACGAGCAGTACTTC; CDR3 protein: CNARNTPSSYEQYF
V gene: TRBV7-9; clone size: many; J gene: TRBJ2-5; D gene: TRBD2; CDR3 DNA: TGTGCCAGCAGCGGAGGGTACGGGGGGGCTTCAGAGACCCAGTACTTC; CDR3 protein: CASSGGYGGASETQYF
V gene: TRBV30; clone size: .; J gene: TRBJ2-5; D gene: TRBD2; CDR3 DNA: TGTGTCTGGAGTGTACGGCCGGGACTAGCGATTCAAGAGACCCAGTACTTC; CDR3 protein: CVWSVRPGLAIQETQYF
V gene: TRBV4-1; clone size: .; J gene: TRBJ1-2; D gene: .; CDR3 DNA: TGCGCCAGCAGCCAAGATAATTCGCTGAGCTATGGCTACACCTTC; CDR3 protein: CASSQDNSLSYGYTF
V gene: TRBV5-1; clone size: .; J gene: TRBJ2-7; D gene: .; CDR3 DNA: TGCGCCAGCAGCTTGGATAGTATTTACGAGCAGCACTTC; CDR3 protein: CASSLDSIYEQHF
V gene: TRBV7-9; clone size: many; J gene: TRBJ2-7; D gene: .; CDR3 DNA: TGTGCCAGCAGCTCCCCGATGGCGGGACTGTTGGGCGAGCAGTACTTC; CDR3 protein: CASSSPMAGLLGEQYF
V gene: TRBV4-1; clone size: .; J gene: TRBJ2-7; D gene: TRBD1; CDR3 DNA: TGCGCCAGCAGCCAAGCGACAGGGCTCTACGAGCAGTACTTC; CDR3 protein: CASSQATGLYEQYF
V gene: TRBV19; clone size: few; J gene: TRBJ2-7; D gene: TRBD2; CDR3 DNA: TGTGCCAGTAGTAATCGCGGGGGGGCCAACGAGCAGTACTTC; CDR3 protein: CASSNRGGANEQYF
V gene: TRBV12-3/TRBV12-4; clone size: .; J gene: TRBJ1-4; D gene: .; CDR3 DNA: TGTGCCAGCAGAGGTCCTGCAACTAATGAAAAACTGTTTTTT; CDR3 protein: CASRGPATNEKLFF
V gene: TRBV6-2/TRBV6-3; clone size: once; J gene: TRBJ2-1; D gene: .; CDR3 DNA: TGTGCCAGCAGTTACTCCGGAAAACTAGTGGAAGATAACAATGAGCAGTTCTTC; CDR3 protein: CASSYSGKLVEDNNEQFF
V gene: TRBV5-5; clone size: many; J gene: TRBJ2-7; D gene: .; CDR3 DNA: TGTGCCAGCAGCTTGGCGTGGAGCTACGAGCAGTACTTC; CDR3 protein: CASSLAWSYEQYF
V gene: TRBV12-3/TRBV12-4; clone size: few; J gene: TRBJ1-3; D gene: .; CDR3 DNA: TGTGCCAGCAGTCTAACCGGACTCTCTGGAAACACCATATATTTT; CDR3 protein: CASSLTGLSGNTIYF
V gene: TRBV20-1; clone size: .; J gene: TRBJ2-5; D gene: .; CDR3 DNA: TGCAGTGCAACACCACGACCTGGGGGTCACCAAGAGACCCAGTACTTC; CDR3 protein: CSATPRPGGHQETQYF
V gene: TRBV20-1; clone size: .; J gene: TRBJ1-2; D gene: .; CDR3 DNA: TGCAGTGCTAGACCACGGACAGCGGACTATGGCTACACCTTC; CDR3 protein: CSARPRTADYGYTF
V gene: TRBV4-1; clone size: few; J gene: TRBJ2-7; D gene: TRBD2; CDR3 DNA: TGCGCCAGCAGCCAAGAGCCCTCGGGGACTAGCGGGAGTCGGGAGCAGTACTTC; CDR3 protein: CASSQEPSGTSGSREQYF
V gene: TRBV27; clone size: few; J gene: TRBJ2-7; D gene: TRBD2; CDR3 DNA: TGTGCCAGCAGGCCAGCGGGAGCCCCCCACGAGCAGTACTTC; CDR3 protein: CASRPAGAPHEQYF
V gene: TRBV20-1; clone size: .; J gene: TRBJ2-3; D gene: TRBD1; CDR3 DNA: TGCAGTGCTTCGGACAGGGATGGCACAGATACGCAGTATTTT; CDR3 protein: CSASDRDGTDTQYF